These 17 T cell receptor beta chains came from one sample sequenced in a study of CD8+CD57+ T cells in acquired aplastic anemia. Patients who underwent sequencing had shown CD8+CD57+ cell expansion by flow cytometry. Genomic DNA provided the template from which TCR beta VDJ and CDR3 profiles were obtained. TCRdb processed the reads anew with MiXCR; each CDR3 protein has one entry. The repertoire holds 80,000 to 100,000 distinct CDR3 sequences, with about 63% as singletons. The sequenced sample consisted of sorted CD4+, CD8+, or CD8+CD57+ T cells (not recorded which) from PBMCs. The receptors here all came from a human donor with aplastic anemia.

The chain recombines TRBV5-1 with TRBJ2-3; D is uncertain. CDR1 and CDR2 from the germline V gene are SGHRS and YFSETQ. V lost 0 bases to trimming and J lost 0 bases, with 14 bases between them. This CDR3 spans 17 amino acids. This CDR3 reads CASSLATGSPSTDTQYF. The CDR3 coding sequence is TGCGCCAGCAGCTTGGCCACCGGGTCTCCTAGCACAGATACGCAGTATTTT.

This clonotype occurred once. The chain couples TRBV7-2 to TRBJ2-5; the D gene could be TRBD1 or TRBD2 (5 bases each). This CDR3 has 15 residues. Looked up from germline, CDR1 is SGHTA and CDR2 is FQGNSA. The ends were cut back, 3 bases at V and 5 bases at J, with 16 bases in the middle. The CDR3 loop reads CASSLIKGTWETQYF. The DNA for the CDR3 is TGTGCCAGCAGCTTGATAAAAGGGACGTGGGAGACCCAGTACTTC.

Only one count was recorded for this clonotype. The V gene is TRBV7-9, the J gene TRBJ2-3, with D perhaps assigned TRBD1 or TRBD2 (5 bases each). The CDR3 is 14 residues long. Germline V gene sequence: CDR1 SEHNR, CDR2 FQNEAQ (reference sequence). The V and J ends lost 7 bases and 6 bases respectively, with 17 bases between them. CDR3 sequence: CASTGGIISDTQYF. The CDR3 DNA reads as TGTGCCAGCACTGGGGGAATCATTTCCGATACGCAGTATTTT.

The chain carries TRBV7-2 and TRBJ1-3; D gene ambiguous. CDR1 and CDR2 (germline): SGHTA, FQGNSA. This CDR3 is 15 amino acids long. V gave up 1 base and J gave up 0 bases, with 7 bases separating them. In DNA, the CDR3 is TGTGCCAGCAGCTTAGTGACTGGCTCTGGAAACACCATATATTTT. Protein product: CASSLVTGSGNTIYF.

This chain uses TRBV12-3 or TRBV12-4 with TRBJ2-2; the match to TRBD1 covers 8 bases. The CDR3 sequence is 15 residues long. J gave up 4 bases and V 6 bases, and 7 bases lay outside the gene matches. The CDR3 loop is CASSPGQGGTGELFF. In nucleotides, the CDR3 is TGTGCCAGCAGCCCCGGACAGGGTGGCACCGGGGAGCTGTTTTTT.

In this sample, this clonotype turned up many times. The J gene is TRBJ1-1, the V gene TRBV7-8, with 9 positions matching TRBD1. The CDR3 consists of 16 residues. Trimming removed 5 bases from V and 0 bases from J; junction bases left unmatched: 7. Germline CDR1 SGHVS, CDR2 FQNEAQ. The CDR3 nucleotides are TGTGCCAGCAGCCAAACCGGGACAGGGATGAACACTGAAGCTTTCTTT. Protein sequence: CASSQTGTGMNTEAFF.

The J gene is TRBJ1-3, the V gene TRBV2, with no clear D. Germline values: CDR1 SNHLY, CDR2 FYNNEI. This CDR3 contains 13 residues. V lost 2 bases to trimming and J lost 0 bases, with 2 bases between them. DNA for the CDR3: TGTGCCAGCAGTGAAACCTCTGGAAACACCATATATTTT. Its translation: CASSETSGNTIYF.

This clonotype turned up a few times. The chain has TRBV12-3 or TRBV12-4 and TRBJ2-7, with D perhaps TRBD1 or TRBD2 (5 bases each). The CDR3 totals 13 residues. Trimming pared 1 base from V and 2 bases from J, leaving 6 bases between. CDR3 amino acids: CASSLGGPYEQYF. CDR3 sequence (DNA): TGTGCCAGCAGTTTAGGGGGACCCTACGAGCAGTACTTC.

This chain links TRBV19 with TRBJ2-7; D is possibly TRBD1 (6 bases). Between the trimmed V and J ends, which lost 3 bases and 3 bases, there was a span of 12 bases. CDR1 and CDR2 from the germline V gene are LNHDA and SQIVND (reference sequence). There are 14 residues in the CDR3. CDR3 in amino acids: CASSISTGNYEQYF. CDR3 in DNA: TGTGCCAGTAGTATCTCAACAGGGAACTACGAGCAGTACTTC.

This clonotype was detected a few times. The rearrangement uses TRBV7-7 and TRBJ2-1; the D gene could be TRBD1 or TRBD2 (5 bases each). V lost 3 bases to trimming and J lost 5 bases, with 8 bases between them. The CDR3 contains 13 residues. Per the germline V gene, CDR1 is SSHAT and CDR2 is FNYEAQ (reference sequence). The CDR3 spells CASSLGVNNEQFF. The CDR3 region has the DNA TGTGCCAGCAGCTTGGGGGTGAACAATGAGCAGTTCTTC.

The chain uses TRBV15 and TRBJ1-5, with D possibly TRBD1 on 6 matching bases. This CDR3 has 15 amino acids. CDR1 is LNHNV, CDR2 YYDKDF, per germline (reference sequence). Trimming left V 0 bases short and J 7 bases short, with 13 bases between. In DNA form, the CDR3 reads TGTGCCACCAGCAGAGATCGTTACAGGGAGCAGCCCCAGCATTTT. Protein sequence: CATSRDRYREQPQHF.

The J gene is TRBJ2-5, the V gene TRBV19; D uncertain. The end of the DNA is better explained by TRBJ2-7, so the J call may be wrong. CDR1 LNHDA and CDR2 SQIVND come from the germline V gene (reference sequence). The CDR3 contains 13 residues. The DNA of the CDR3 is TGTGCCAGTAGTATCGGGCCACCTTACGAGCAGTACTTC. Its translation is CASSIGPPYEQYF.

The rearrangement links TRBV20-1 to TRBJ2-1, with no clear D. With 6 bases removed from V and 7 bases from J, the gap between germline ends came to 13 bases. This CDR3 has 12 amino acids. The germline gives CDR1 DFQATT, CDR2 SNEGSKA (reference sequence). The CDR3 coding sequence is TGCAGTGCCGAGAGGATGGAAAATGAGCAGTTCTTC. This encodes CSAERMENEQFF.

Note on this clonotype: At one of its ends the junction is not consistent with the germline gene, which may arise from a read error. V and J are TRBV7-6 and TRBJ2-2; D is perhaps TRBD2 (5 bases). The CDR3 contains 12 residues. Germline assignment: CDR1 SGHVS and CDR2 FNYEAQ. The DNA for the CDR3 is TGTGCCAGCAGTTTGAACACCGGGGAGCTGTCTTTT. Residues: CASSLNTGELSF.

This clonotype was seen more than once but under ten times. The chain employs TRBV7-6 and TRBJ2-7; TRBD1 or TRBD2 may be the D gene (5 bases each). The germline V and J ends were trimmed by 0 bases and 7 bases, with 13 bases remaining between them. The germline V gene encodes CDR1 SGHVS and CDR2 FNYEAQ. The CDR3 covers 14 residues. CDR3 sequence reads: CASSLARGTQEQYF. Here the CDR3 DNA reads TGTGCCAGCAGCTTAGCAAGAGGGACGCAGGAGCAGTACTTC.

The chain recombines TRBV20-1 with TRBJ1-6, with D possibly TRBD1 on 6 matching bases. The CDR3 has 14 residues. V was clipped by 3 bases and J by 7 bases, with 13 bases between them. Germline-derived CDR1 and CDR2 are DFQATT and SNEGSKA (reference sequence). The CDR3 here is CSASMGHSNSPLHF. In DNA, the CDR3 is TGCAGTGCTAGTATGGGACACTCGAATTCACCCCTCCACTTT.

Comment on this clonotype: The germline gene is not matched at one end of the junction; a read error may be the cause. The chain couples TRBV15 to TRBJ1-3; tentative D call: TRBD1 (5 bases). The germline V gene has CDR1 LNHNV and CDR2 YYDKDF (reference sequence). The CDR3 is 15 amino acids. In DNA form, the CDR3 reads TGTGCCACCAGCGGAGAGGGGAGCTCTGGAAACACCATATATTTT. Protein sequence: CATSGEGSSGNTIYF.